The clone carrying this T cell receptor beta chain was detected ten times or more. Its antigen is not identified. The sample originates from a study of regulatory T cells in long-lasting Graves disease. Study-level points and caveats: Persistent Graves' patients had lower TCR diversity than newly diagnosed ones. Possibly, too few samples lowered accuracy.

Building the TCR beta libraries relied on iRepertoire HTBI primers, and CDR3 regions underwent Arm-PCR. TCRdb used MiXCR to reprocess the multiplex PCR reads, holding one entry per CDR3 protein. This table has roughly 510,000 distinct CDR3 sequences, roughly 16% appearing once. V shed 6 bases and J 7 bases; nucleotides not matched to a gene: 10. Germline V gene sequence: CDR1 MNHEY, CDR2 SVGEGT. This CDR3 spans 14 amino acids. Noted time point: newly diagnosed GD, antithyroid drugs for less than 3 months. Construction of the TCR library relied on RNA isolated from PBMCs. These data were also reused for a study on T cells in Graves' hyperthyroidism and ophthalmopathy. That source adds: Most thyroid clonotypes that were expanded above 0.001 also turned up in blood.

This receptor was obtained from a man in his late teens or twenties with Graves disease. V usage is TRBV6-2 or TRBV6-3 and J usage is TRBJ2-7, with 9 bases identical to TRBD1. The material sequenced was peripheral blood mononuclear cells (PBMCs), taken at new diagnosis, from a patient treated with antithyroid drugs. The CDR3 region is CASSPGTGFWEQYF. In DNA, the CDR3 is TGTGCCAGCAGCCCAGGGACAGGGTTTTGGGAGCAGTACTTC.